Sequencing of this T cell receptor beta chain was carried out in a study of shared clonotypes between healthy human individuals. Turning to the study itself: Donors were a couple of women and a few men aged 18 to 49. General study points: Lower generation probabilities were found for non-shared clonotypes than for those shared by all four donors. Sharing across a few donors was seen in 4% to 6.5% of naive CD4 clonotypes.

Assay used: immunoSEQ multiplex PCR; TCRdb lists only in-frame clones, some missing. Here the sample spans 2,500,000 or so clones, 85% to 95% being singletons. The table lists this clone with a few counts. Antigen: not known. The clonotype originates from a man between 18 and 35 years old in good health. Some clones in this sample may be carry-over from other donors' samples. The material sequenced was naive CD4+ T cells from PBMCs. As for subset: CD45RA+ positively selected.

The CDR3 bases are TGTGCCTGGAGTCTCCGTCGAGGGACAGGGGGAGCGAATCAGCCCCAGCATTTT. Its protein product is CAWSLRRGTGGANQPQHF. The chain recombines TRBV30 with TRBJ1-5; 11 nucleotides align to TRBD1. CDR3 length: 18 amino acids. CDR1 is GTSNPN and CDR2 is SVGIG in the germline V gene (reference sequence). Trimming cost V 2 bases and J 4 bases; bases outside gene matches: 13.